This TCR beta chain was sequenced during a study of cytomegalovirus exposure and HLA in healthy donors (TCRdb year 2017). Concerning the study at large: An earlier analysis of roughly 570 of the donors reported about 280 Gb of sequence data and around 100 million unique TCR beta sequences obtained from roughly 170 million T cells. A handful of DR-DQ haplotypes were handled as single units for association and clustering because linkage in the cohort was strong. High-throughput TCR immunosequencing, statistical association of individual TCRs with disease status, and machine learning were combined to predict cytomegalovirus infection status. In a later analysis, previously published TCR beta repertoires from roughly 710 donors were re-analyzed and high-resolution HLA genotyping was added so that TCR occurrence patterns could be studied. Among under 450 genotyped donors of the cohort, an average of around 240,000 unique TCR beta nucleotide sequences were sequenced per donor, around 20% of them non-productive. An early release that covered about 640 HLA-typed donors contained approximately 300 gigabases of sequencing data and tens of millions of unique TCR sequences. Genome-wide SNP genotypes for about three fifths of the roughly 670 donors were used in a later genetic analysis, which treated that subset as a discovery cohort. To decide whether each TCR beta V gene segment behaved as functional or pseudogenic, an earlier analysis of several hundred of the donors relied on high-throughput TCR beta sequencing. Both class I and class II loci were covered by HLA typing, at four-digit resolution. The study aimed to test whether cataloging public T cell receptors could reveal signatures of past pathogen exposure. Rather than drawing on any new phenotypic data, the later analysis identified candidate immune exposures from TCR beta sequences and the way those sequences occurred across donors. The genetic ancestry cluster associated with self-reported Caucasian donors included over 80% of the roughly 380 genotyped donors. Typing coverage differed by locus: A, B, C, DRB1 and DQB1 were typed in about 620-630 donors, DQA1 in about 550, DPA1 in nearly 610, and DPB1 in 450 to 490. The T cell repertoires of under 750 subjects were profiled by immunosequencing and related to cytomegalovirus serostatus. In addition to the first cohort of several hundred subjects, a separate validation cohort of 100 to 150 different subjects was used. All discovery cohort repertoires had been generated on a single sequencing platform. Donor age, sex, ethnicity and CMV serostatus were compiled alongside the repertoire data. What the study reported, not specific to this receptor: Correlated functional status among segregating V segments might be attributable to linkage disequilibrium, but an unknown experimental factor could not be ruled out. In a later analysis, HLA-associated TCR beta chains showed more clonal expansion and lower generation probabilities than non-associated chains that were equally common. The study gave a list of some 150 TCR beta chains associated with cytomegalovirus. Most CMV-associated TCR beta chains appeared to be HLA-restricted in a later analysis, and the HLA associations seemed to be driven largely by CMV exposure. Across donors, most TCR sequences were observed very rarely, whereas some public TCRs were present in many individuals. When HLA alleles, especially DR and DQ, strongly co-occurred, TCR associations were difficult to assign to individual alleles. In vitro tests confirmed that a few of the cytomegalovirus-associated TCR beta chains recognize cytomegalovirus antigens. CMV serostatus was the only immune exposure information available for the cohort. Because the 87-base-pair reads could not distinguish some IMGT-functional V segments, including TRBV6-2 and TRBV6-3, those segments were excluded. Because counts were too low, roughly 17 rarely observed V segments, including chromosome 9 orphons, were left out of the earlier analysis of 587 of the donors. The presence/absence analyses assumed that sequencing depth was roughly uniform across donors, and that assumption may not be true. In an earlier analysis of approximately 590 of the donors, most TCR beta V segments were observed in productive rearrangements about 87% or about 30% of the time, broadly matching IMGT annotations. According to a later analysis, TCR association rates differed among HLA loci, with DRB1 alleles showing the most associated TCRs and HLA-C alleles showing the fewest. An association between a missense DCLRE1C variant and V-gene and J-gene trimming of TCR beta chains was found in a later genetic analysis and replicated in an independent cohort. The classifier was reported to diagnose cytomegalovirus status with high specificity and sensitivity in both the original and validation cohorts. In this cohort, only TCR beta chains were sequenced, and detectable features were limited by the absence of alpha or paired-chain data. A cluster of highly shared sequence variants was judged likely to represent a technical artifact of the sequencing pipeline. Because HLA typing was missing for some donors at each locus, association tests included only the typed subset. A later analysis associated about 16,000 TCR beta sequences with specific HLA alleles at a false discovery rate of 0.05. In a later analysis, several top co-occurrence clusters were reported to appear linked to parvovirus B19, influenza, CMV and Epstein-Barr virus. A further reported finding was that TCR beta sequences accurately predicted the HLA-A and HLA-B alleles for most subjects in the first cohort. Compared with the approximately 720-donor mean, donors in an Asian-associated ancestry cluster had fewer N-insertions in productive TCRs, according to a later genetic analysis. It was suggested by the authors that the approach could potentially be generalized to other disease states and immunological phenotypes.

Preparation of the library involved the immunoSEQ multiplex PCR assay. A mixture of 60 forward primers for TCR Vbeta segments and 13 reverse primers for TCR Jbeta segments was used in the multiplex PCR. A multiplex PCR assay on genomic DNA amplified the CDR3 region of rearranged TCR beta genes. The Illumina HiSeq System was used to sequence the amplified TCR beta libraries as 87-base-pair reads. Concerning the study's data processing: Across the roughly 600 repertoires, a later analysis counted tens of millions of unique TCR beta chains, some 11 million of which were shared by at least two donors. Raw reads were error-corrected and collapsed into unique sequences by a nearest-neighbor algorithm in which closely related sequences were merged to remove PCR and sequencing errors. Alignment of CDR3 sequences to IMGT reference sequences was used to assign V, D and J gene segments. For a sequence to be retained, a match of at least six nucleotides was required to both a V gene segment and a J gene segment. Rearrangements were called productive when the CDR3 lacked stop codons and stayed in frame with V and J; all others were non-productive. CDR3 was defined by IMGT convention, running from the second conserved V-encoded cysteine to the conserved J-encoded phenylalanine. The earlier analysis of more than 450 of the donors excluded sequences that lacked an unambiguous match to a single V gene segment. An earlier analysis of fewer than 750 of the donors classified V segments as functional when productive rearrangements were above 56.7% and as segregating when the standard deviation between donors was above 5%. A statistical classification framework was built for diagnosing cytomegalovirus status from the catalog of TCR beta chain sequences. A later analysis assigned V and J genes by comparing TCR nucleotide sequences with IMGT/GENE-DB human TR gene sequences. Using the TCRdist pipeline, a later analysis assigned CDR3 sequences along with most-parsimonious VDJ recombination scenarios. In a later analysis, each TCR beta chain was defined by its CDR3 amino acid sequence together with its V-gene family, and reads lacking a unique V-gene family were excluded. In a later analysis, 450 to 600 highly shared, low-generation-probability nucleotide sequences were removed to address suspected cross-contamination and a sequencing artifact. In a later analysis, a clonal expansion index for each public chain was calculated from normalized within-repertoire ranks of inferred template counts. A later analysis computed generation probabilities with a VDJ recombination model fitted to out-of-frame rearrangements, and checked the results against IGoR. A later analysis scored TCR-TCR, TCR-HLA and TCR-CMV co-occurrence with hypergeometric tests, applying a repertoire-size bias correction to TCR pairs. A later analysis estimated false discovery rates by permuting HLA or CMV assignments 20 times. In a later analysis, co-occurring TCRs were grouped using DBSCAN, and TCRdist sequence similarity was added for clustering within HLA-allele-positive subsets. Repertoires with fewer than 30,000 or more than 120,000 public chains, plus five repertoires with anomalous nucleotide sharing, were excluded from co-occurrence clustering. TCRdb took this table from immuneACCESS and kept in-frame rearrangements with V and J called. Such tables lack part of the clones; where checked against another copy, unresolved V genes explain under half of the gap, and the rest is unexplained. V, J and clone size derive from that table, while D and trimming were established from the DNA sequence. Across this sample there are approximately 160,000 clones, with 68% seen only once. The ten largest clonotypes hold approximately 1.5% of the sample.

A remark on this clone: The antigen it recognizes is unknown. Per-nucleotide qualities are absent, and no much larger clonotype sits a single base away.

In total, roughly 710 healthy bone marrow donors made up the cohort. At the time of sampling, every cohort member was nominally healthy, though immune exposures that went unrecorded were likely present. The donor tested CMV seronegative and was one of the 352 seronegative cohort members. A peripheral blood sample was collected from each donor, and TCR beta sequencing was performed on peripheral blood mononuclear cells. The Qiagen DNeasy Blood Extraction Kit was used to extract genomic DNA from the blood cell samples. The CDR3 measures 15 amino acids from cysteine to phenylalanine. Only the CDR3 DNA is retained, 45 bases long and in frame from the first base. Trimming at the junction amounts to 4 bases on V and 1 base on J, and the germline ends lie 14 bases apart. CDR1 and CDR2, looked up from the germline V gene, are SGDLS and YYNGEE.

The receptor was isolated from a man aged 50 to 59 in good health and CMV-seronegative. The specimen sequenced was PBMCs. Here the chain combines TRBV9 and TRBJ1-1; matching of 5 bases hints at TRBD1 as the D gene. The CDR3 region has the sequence CASSPQGGGNTEAFF. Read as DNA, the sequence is TGTGCCAGCAGCCCCCAGGGAGGCGGGAACACTGAAGCTTTCTTT. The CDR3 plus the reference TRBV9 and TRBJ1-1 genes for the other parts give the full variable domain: DSGVTQTPKHLITATGQRVTLRCSPRSGDLSVYWYQQSLDQGLQFLIQYYNGEERAKGNILERFSAQQFPDLHSELNLSSLELGDSALYFCASSPQGGGNTEAFFGQGTRLTVV.